The clone carrying this TCR beta chain showed up just a few times. The data belong to a study of blood T cell repertoires in COVID-19. Data came from immunoSEQ multiplex PCR; TCRdb stores just in-frame clones and leaves some out. Here the sample spans about 220,000 clones, about nine tenths being singletons. The participants were between about 18 and 100 years old and came from about two dozen US areas. Donors of Cohort 3 who recovered were those that had two negative PCRs, clearance, or symptom resolution. Germline V gene data show CDR1 as GTSNPN and CDR2 as SVGIG (reference sequence). Trimming shortened V by 1 base and J by 8 bases, and 14 bases separated the two germline ends. The CDR3 runs 14 residues.

The chain has TRBV30 and TRBJ1-4; TRBD1 is a possible D gene (5 bases). The specimen was PBMCs or T cells enriched from blood (not recorded which). The TCR comes from a woman aged 25 to 39 who had recovered from COVID-19. The CDR3 loop reads CAWSGQGPREKLFF. CDR3 in DNA: TGTGCCTGGAGTGGCCAGGGCCCTAGGGAAAAACTGTTTTTT.